The 5 T cell receptor beta chains below were found in one sample sequenced in a study of cytomegalovirus exposure and HLA in healthy donors. The PCR contained 60 Vbeta and 13 Jbeta primers. The protocol was immunoSEQ multiplex PCR, while the TCRdb copy is restricted to in-frame clones and leaves out a portion. In the table there are tens of thousands of clones, 65% to 85% of which are singletons. Sample: PBMCs. These receptors were obtained from a girl aged 2-10 years in good health and CMV-seropositive.

V and J are TRBV6-5 and TRBJ1-2; no firm D call. The CDR3 length is 11 residues. V was trimmed by 6 bases and J by 5 bases, leaving 7 bases between them. Germline CDR1 reads MNHEY; CDR2 reads SVGAGI. The CDR3 coding sequence is TGTGCCAGCAGGAAACAGTATGGCTACACCTTC. Translated: CASRKQYGYTF.

The CDR3 DNA reads TGTGCCAGCAGCTTTTACAGTACTGGAAACACCATATATTTT. Translation gives CASSFYSTGNTIYF. V is TRBV5-6 and J is TRBJ1-3; D call uncertain. There are 14 residues in the CDR3. From germline, CDR1 is SGHDT and CDR2 YYEEEE. Trimming removed 2 bases from V and 2 bases from J, with 8 bases in between. The variable domain in full, completed from reference TRBV5-6 and TRBJ1-3, reads DAGVTQSPTHLIKTRGQQVTLRCSPKSGHDTVSWYQQALGQGPQFIFQYYEEEERQRGNFPDRFSGHQFPNYSSELNVNALLLGDSALYLCASSFYSTGNTIYFGEGSWLTVV.

This clone occurred once. This CDR3 reads CASSSFGVDQPQHF. Written as DNA, the CDR3 is TGTGCCAGCAGCTCCTTCGGGGTTGATCAGCCCCAGCATTTT. The chain links TRBV11-2 to TRBJ1-5; D gene uncertain. The CDR3 is 14 residues long. The V gene lost 4 bases and the J gene lost 5 bases, with 12 bases spanning the gap. Germline V gene data show CDR1 as SGHAT and CDR2 as FQNNGV.

CDR3 in DNA: TGTGCCAGCAGCCCCCAGACAGGTAATAGGTACGAGCAGTACTTC. It encodes CASSPQTGNRYEQYF. The V and J genes are TRBV7-9 and TRBJ2-7; D might be TRBD1 (6 bases). This CDR3 is built from 15 residues. Between the trimmed V and J ends, which lost 5 bases and 4 bases, there was a span of 18 bases. The germline gives CDR1 SEHNR, CDR2 FQNEAQ (reference sequence).

The chain employs TRBV6-1 and TRBJ2-1; 8 bases map to TRBD2. This CDR3 spans 13 amino acids. CDR1 and CDR2 from the germline V gene are MNHNS and SASEGT. V trimming: 8 bases; J trimming: 6 bases; junction bases outside the gene matches: 6. CDR3 DNA sequence: TGTGCCAGCTCCCGGGAGGGGGGCAATGAGCAGTTCTTC. This encodes CASSREGGNEQFF.